This T cell receptor beta chain was recorded in a study of cytomegalovirus exposure and HLA in healthy donors. Study-wide context: In a previous analysis, approximately 110 million unique TCR beta sequences were found from 170 million or so T cells. Findings and caveats of the study: The study recorded over 150 TCR beta chains that were cytomegalovirus-associated. Reportedly, diagnosis of cytomegalovirus status by the classifier showed high specificity and sensitivity. An Asian-associated ancestry cluster reportedly showed fewer N-insertions than the roughly 700-donor mean in a later analysis.

In the PCR, 60 Vbeta and 13 Jbeta primers were used. TCRdb's table, derived via immunoSEQ multiplex PCR, lists solely in-frame clones and lacks some. Its table lists about 60,000 clones. Remarks on this clone: Its antigen is unidentified.

Germline-derived CDR1 and CDR2 are MGHRA and YSYEKL. Losses at the gene ends were 2 bases for V and 1 base for J; bases not matched to a gene: 4. The CDR3 totals 15 residues. The receptor comes from a man aged 45 to 65 in good health and CMV-seropositive. This chain joins TRBV4-1 and TRBJ1-1; 7 bases fit TRBD1. Sequenced material: PBMCs. CDR3 residues: CASSQFDRANTEAFF. The CDR3 DNA reads TGCGCCAGCAGCCAATTTGACAGGGCGAACACTGAAGCTTTCTTT.